This T cell receptor (beta chain) was sequenced for a study of cytomegalovirus exposure and HLA in healthy donors. Study-wide background: The approximately 120 validation repertoires and the approximately 630 first-cohort repertoires shared a platform, a later analysis reported. Findings of the study overall: Confirmation in vitro established that three CMV-associated chains were specific for CMV antigens. Some TCR beta chains (roughly 160 of them) were listed as cytomegalovirus-associated.

Clones were read by immunoSEQ multiplex PCR, and TCRdb kept only the in-frame ones, dropping some. This table holds 130,000 or so clones, roughly 90% found once. Germline V lookup: CDR1 LNHDA, CDR2 SQIVND (reference sequence). V lost 1 base and J 1 base, leaving 11 bases between the germline ends. This CDR3 region has 16 residues. Regarding this clone: No antigen is known for it.

Sequenced: PBMCs. This sequence joins TRBV19 and TRBJ2-1; D may be TRBD1 (7 bases). The sequence derives from a young woman in good health and CMV-seronegative. Here the CDR3 DNA reads TGTGCCAGTAGTATAGGCCCAGGGGGGTCCTACAATGAGCAGTTCTTC. This translates into CASSIGPGGSYNEQFF.